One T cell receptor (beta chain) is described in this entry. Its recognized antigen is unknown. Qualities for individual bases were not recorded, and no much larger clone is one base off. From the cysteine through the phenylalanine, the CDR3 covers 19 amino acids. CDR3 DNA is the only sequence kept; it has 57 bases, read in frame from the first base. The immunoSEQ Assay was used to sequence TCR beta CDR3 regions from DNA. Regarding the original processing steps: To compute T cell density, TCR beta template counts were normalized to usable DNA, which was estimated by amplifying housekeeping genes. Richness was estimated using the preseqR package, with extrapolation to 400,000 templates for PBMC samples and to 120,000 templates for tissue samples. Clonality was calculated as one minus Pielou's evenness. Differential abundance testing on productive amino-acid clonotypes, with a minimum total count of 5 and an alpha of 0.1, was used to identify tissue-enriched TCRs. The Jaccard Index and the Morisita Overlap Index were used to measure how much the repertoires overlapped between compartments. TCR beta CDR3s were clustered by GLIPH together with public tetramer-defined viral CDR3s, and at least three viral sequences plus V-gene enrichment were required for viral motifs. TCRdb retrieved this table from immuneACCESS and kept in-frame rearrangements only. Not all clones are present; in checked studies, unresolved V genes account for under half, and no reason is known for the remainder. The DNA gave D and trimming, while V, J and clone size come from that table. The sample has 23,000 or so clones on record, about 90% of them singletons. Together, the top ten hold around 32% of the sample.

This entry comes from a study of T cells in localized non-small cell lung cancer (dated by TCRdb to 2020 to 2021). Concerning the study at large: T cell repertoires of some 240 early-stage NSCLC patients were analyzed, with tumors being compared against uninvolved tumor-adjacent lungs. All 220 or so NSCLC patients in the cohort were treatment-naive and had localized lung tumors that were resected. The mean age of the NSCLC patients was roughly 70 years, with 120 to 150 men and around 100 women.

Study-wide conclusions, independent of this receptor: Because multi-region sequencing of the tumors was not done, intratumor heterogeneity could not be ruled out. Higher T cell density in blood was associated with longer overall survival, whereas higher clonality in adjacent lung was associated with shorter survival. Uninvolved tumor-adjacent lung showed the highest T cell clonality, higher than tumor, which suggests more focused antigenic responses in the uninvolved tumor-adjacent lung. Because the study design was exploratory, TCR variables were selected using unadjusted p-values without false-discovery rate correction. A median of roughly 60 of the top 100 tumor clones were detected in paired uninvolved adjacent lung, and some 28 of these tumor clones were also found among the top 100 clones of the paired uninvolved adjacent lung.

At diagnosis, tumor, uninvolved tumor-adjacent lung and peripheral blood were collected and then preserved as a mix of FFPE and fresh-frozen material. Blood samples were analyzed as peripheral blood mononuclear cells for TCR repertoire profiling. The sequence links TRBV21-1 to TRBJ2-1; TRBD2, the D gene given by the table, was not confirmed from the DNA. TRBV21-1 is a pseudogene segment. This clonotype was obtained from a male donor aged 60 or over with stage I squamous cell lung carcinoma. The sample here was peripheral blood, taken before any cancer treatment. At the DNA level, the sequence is TGTGCCGCTTCACCCCTGGGCAGGGGGGATCCCGGGACTAGCGAGGAGCAGTTCTTC. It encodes CAASPLGRGDPGTSEEQFF.